Following are 5 T cell receptor beta chains from one sample sequenced in a study of response to subunit inactivated influenza vaccine. Via MiXCR, TCRdb re-called the RT-PCR reads, giving one row per CDR3 protein. The profile shows roughly 760,000 distinct CDR3 sequences, about 20% of them singletons. This specimen was PBMCs from blood, taken about 5 days after vaccination. The receptors stem from a man in his fifties who received an inactivated influenza vaccine.

The chain combines TRBV18 with TRBJ2-1; D is perhaps TRBD1 (5 bases). CDR3 length: 13 amino acids. Per germline, CDR1 KGHSH and CDR2 LQKENI. Trimming took 3 bases from V and 5 from J, leaving 8 bases between them. CDR3: CASSPGQHNEQFF. CDR3 DNA sequence: TGTGCCAGCTCACCCGGACAACACAATGAGCAGTTCTTC.

The chain combines TRBV5-5 with TRBJ1-1; tentative D call: TRBD1 (5 bases). This CDR3 contains 15 residues. Trimming removed 0 bases at V and 3 bases at J, with 12 bases between. In germline, CDR1 is SGHKS, CDR2 YYEKEE (reference sequence). CDR3 loop: CASSLAIGDYTEAFF. The CDR3 bases are TGTGCCAGCAGCTTGGCCATTGGGGACTACACTGAAGCTTTCTTT.

The chain carries TRBV20-1 and TRBJ1-2, with D uncertain. V lost 0 bases and J 5 bases, leaving 13 bases between the germline ends. The CDR3 length is 14 residues. Germline CDR1 DFQATT, CDR2 SNEGSKA (reference sequence). CDR3 in amino acids: CSARDMGEPYGYTF. The CDR3 DNA reads TGCAGTGCTAGAGATATGGGAGAACCGTATGGCTACACCTTC.

This chain uses TRBV20-1 with TRBJ2-5; TRBD2 is a possible D gene (6 bases). The CDR3 totals 15 residues. Germline-derived CDR1 and CDR2 are DFQATT and SNEGSKA (reference sequence). V was clipped by 3 bases and J by 2 bases, with 16 bases between them. The CDR3 region has the DNA TGCAGTGCTAGCCCCCCAGTGACTAGACAAGAGACCCAGTACTTC. This translates into CSASPPVTRQETQYF.

This clonotype was detected many times. V gene TRBV7-9 combines with J gene TRBJ2-6; D is unresolved. The germline V gene encodes CDR1 SEHNR and CDR2 FQNEAQ (reference sequence). CDR3 length: 15 amino acids. V was pared by 7 bases and J by 0 bases, with 10 bases between. DNA of the CDR3: TGTGCCAGCATCCTCCCGATCTCTGGGGCCAACGTCCTGACTTTC. Its protein product is CASILPISGANVLTF.